This section outlines one T cell receptor (beta chain) sequence together with its context. The data belong to a study of technical replicates of blood from a handful of donors. Only in-frame clones appear in the TCRdb table, and some are missing; sequencing was by immunoSEQ multiplex PCR. The sample includes roughly 82,000 clones, 96% of them seen just once. CDR1 is MNHEY, CDR2 SMNVEV, per germline (reference sequence). This CDR3 has 13 amino acids. Trimming cost V 2 bases and J 5 bases, with 7 bases left between them. V and J are TRBV27 and TRBJ2-1, with D tentatively TRBD2 (5 bases). The sample consisted of T cells isolated from PBMCs. This sequence originates from a human donor in good health. The CDR3, as DNA: TGTGCCAGCAGTTTAGGACTCGACAATGAGCAGTTCTTC. Protein sequence: CASSLGLDNEQFF.